This TCR beta chain was identified during a study of T-cell reconstitution after alpha-beta-depleted transplantation in children (dated by TCRdb to the mid-2010s). About the investigation overall: The study quantitatively tracked T-cell immune reconstitution after TCRalphabeta/CD19-depleted allogeneic hematopoietic cell transplantation in children using TCR repertoire profiling. The paper as a whole reports these results and caveats: The frequencies of hyperexpanded clones fell over the following months, and after one year, T-cell counts and TCRbeta diversity were mostly attributed to newly produced T cells. The apparently early alphabetaT-cell count recovery about two months after transplant was reportedly dependent on only several hundred rapidly expanded clones derived from non-depleted graft cells. The high TCRbeta diversity at day 60 in some patients was ascribed to recipient T cells and intrathymic progenitors that had survived conditioning.

Preparation of the library involved PCR. Sequencer: Illumina HiSeq 2500. TCR library preparation used molecular barcoding, with unique molecular identifiers applied to normalize quantification of the TCRbeta repertoire. Clones were called with MiXCR by TCRdb after fastp trimmed the public reads at Q25, and only in-frame beta chains were retained. Under each unique CDR3 protein, matching rows form one entry showing the most common genes and DNA. This sample comprises roughly 490,000 distinct CDR3 sequences, roughly an eighth of them detected only once. The ten largest clones take up approximately 14% of the sample. The meaning of the sample's treatment or condition label: allogeneic hematopoietic cell transplantation with graft depleted of TCRalphabeta T cells and CD19 B cells. The children who served as transplant recipients had been given grafts of TCRalphabeta/CD19-depleted allogeneic hematopoietic cells.

This clonotype was detected only a few times. The antigen it binds to is not known. No much larger clone exists at a distance of one base, and base qualities are not known. The receptor comes from a female patient between 2 and 15 years old who had a stem cell transplant for aplastic anemia, so the T cells may come from the graft donor. The sample in question was PBMCs, mostly from graft donor cells, obtained 180 days after TCRalphabeta/CD19-depleted stem cell transplant.

The DNA sequence follows: TGCAGTGCTAGACGAGGGGCTGGGGCCAACGTCCTGACTTTC. This translates into CSARRGAGANVLTF. The rearranged segments are TRBV20-1 and TRBJ2-6; the D element could tentatively be TRBD1 or TRBD2, as 5 bases agree for each. Cut back by 2 bases and 2 bases, the V and J ends lie 7 bases apart. Reading the germline V gene (reference sequence) gives CDR1 DFQATT and CDR2 SNEGSKA. Counted from cysteine to phenylalanine, this CDR3 has 14 amino acids. The DNA shown is the 42-base CDR3, in frame from base 1.